Included here is one T cell receptor beta chain sequence, with context. The antigen remains undetermined. This sample is part of a study of T-cell reconstitution after alpha-beta-depleted transplantation in children. General study findings and limits: Surviving recipient T cells and thymic progenitors produced the high day-60 TCRbeta diversity seen in some patients. It was newly produced T cells that mostly accounted for T-cell counts and diversity one year after transplant. At around two months after transplant, the alpha-beta T cells were reportedly derived from several hundred expanded clones that came from non-depleted graft cells.

Library preparation (for TCRbeta) was performed with unique molecular identifiers. In TCRdb, the PCR reads were re-called with MiXCR into one record per CDR3 protein. The table lists hundreds of thousands of distinct CDR3 sequences, around 13% of them singletons. The CDR3 runs to 18 residues. V shed 4 bases and J 5 bases; nucleotides not matched to a gene: 10. From germline, CDR1 is SGHRS and CDR2 YFSETQ. The chain is built from TRBV5-1 and TRBJ2-2, with 14 bases matching TRBD2. The sample in question was PBMCs, obtained before TCRalphabeta/CD19-depleted stem cell transplant. This receptor was identified in a girl aged 2-15 years with congenital amegakaryocytic thrombocytopenia, due to receive a stem cell transplant. The CDR3 spells CASSHGTSGRPLTGELFF. As DNA, the CDR3 is TGCGCCAGCAGCCACGGGACTAGCGGGAGACCTTTAACCGGGGAGCTGTTTTTT.